A single sample gave rise to the 19 T cell receptor beta chains below, sequenced in a study of T cell repertoires in cytomegalovirus infection. TCRdb fed the reads into MiXCR, producing one record per CDR3 protein. This table has approximately 910,000 distinct CDR3 sequences, approximately 32% appearing once. Antigens for these TCRs are unknown. Here the sequenced sample was cultured CD8+ T cells from PBMCs, taken from culture after CMV antigen stimulation. Receptor source: a human donor in good health (CMV status not recorded). Some clones in this sample may be carry-over from other donors' samples.

The chain carries TRBV12-3 or TRBV12-4 and TRBJ2-7; no clear D. V lost 3 bases to trimming and J lost 2 bases, with 8 bases between them. The CDR3 length is 13 residues. The CDR3 nucleotides are TGTGCCAGCAGTTTGAGGTCTACCTACGAGCAGTACTTC. Protein: CASSLRSTYEQYF.

The sample holds a few counts of this clonotype. The chain carries TRBV4-2 and TRBJ1-1; D remains ambiguous. The CDR3 has 14 amino acids. The ends were cut back, 4 bases at V and 3 bases at J, with 12 bases in the middle. CDR1 is LGHNA, CDR2 YNFKEQ, per germline. DNA for the CDR3: TGTGCCAGCAGCCCCTACATCGGCCACACTGAAGCTTTCTTT. Amino acids: CASSPYIGHTEAFF.

The genes are TRBV3-1 and TRBJ1-4; D gene uncertain. Looked up from germline, CDR1 is LGHDT and CDR2 is YNNKEL (reference sequence). This CDR3 has 13 residues. V dropped 0 bases and J dropped 13 bases, with 12 bases sitting between them. The CDR3 nucleotides read TGTGCCAGCAGCCAAGAGGACGGGAGGATACTGTTTTTT. This translates into CASSQEDGRILFF.

This clonotype was observed many times. J is TRBJ2-7 and V is TRBV7-8; D unclear. Between the trimmed V and J ends, which lost 1 base and 3 bases, there was a span of 10 bases. There are 14 residues in the CDR3. The germline CDR1 and CDR2 sequences are SGHVS and FQNEAQ. The CDR3 DNA sequence: TGTGCCAGCAGCTTAGAGGCAGGAGTCTACGAGCAGTACTTC. Translation: CASSLEAGVYEQYF.

The V call is TRBV19, the J call TRBJ2-7; 8 bases line up with TRBD1. The V and J ends lost 6 bases and 0 bases, in that order; junction bases with no gene match: 7. There are 15 residues in the CDR3. The V gene's germline CDR1 is LNHDA and CDR2 SQIVND (reference sequence). Here the CDR3 DNA reads TGTGCCAGTAGACCGGACAGGGCCGTCTCCTACGAGCAGTACGTC. Encoded protein: CASRPDRAVSYEQYV.

This chain uses TRBV7-6 with TRBJ2-1; no firm D call. Trimming took 2 bases from V and 3 from J, leaving 14 bases between them. The germline V gene encodes CDR1 SGHVS and CDR2 FNYEAQ. CDR3 size: 16 residues. CDR3 protein: CASSLRNSNLYNEQFF. DNA for the CDR3: TGTGCCAGCAGCTTACGGAACAGCAACCTCTACAATGAGCAGTTCTTC.

This chain joins TRBV6-5 and TRBJ2-1; D is unresolved. V was cut by 0 bases and J by 0 bases, with 9 bases left in between. The length of the CDR3 is 16 residues. Looked up from germline, CDR1 is MNHEY and CDR2 is SVGAGI. The CDR3 loop is CASSYSERVSYNEQFF. CDR3 in DNA: TGTGCCAGCAGTTACTCTGAAAGGGTCTCCTACAATGAGCAGTTCTTC.

The V and J genes are TRBV11-2 and TRBJ2-7; D ambiguous. The CDR3 has 16 amino acids. V dropped 2 bases and J dropped 1 base, with 15 bases sitting between them. From germline, CDR1 is SGHAT and CDR2 FQNNGV. CDR3 bases: TGTGCCAGCAGCTTAACCTCCGGAGTGAGGTCCTACGAGCAGTACGTC. Translation gives CASSLTSGVRSYEQYV.

A few counts support this clonotype. The V gene is TRBV10-3, the J gene TRBJ2-2, with 10 bases fitting TRBD2. In germline, CDR1 is ENHRY, CDR2 SYGVKD. This CDR3 is built from 16 residues. The trim removed 6 bases at V and 4 bases at J, leaving 8 bases unmatched. CDR3 nucleotide sequence: TGTGCCATCAGAGCTACTAGCGGGGCAGTCACCGGGGAGCTGTTTTTT. Translating gives CAIRATSGAVTGELFF.

The chain couples TRBV19 to TRBJ2-1; D may match TRBD1 or TRBD2 (5 bases each). The germline V and J ends were trimmed by 3 bases and 4 bases, with 10 bases remaining between them. Per the germline V gene, CDR1 is LNHDA and CDR2 is SQIVND (reference sequence). This CDR3 region has 14 residues. In DNA form, the CDR3 reads TGTGCCAGTAGTATTGGGACCGATTACAATGAGCAGTTCTTC. This translates into CASSIGTDYNEQFF.

With respect to this clonotype: One junction end disagrees with the germline gene, perhaps due to a read error. The V call is TRBV9, the J call TRBJ2-3; 13 nucleotides align to TRBD2. This CDR3 contains 19 residues. The germline V gene has CDR1 SGDLS and CDR2 YYNGEE. CDR3 amino acids: CASSVVGLAGEPAIDTQYF. The CDR3 region has the DNA TGTGCTAGCAGCGTAGTAGGACTAGCGGGGGAGCCCGCCATAGATACGCAGTATTTT.

Only a few counts were recorded for this clonotype. The V and J genes are TRBV19 and TRBJ1-1; 7 positions match TRBD1. Germline loops: CDR1 LNHDA, CDR2 SQIVND (reference sequence). CDR3 length: 15 amino acids. V shed 2 bases, J shed 1 base, and the junction held 4 bases outside the gene matches. The CDR3 region has the DNA TGTGCCAGTAGTATATTGTACAGGGGGAACACTGAAGCTTTCTTT. Translated: CASSILYRGNTEAFF.

This clonotype was counted many times. V usage is TRBV12-3 or TRBV12-4 and J usage is TRBJ2-6; 7 bases are shared with TRBD1. Unmatched junction bases numbered 20, after V lost 6 bases and J lost 0 bases. The CDR3 contains 21 residues. This CDR3 is CASRPTGQKIDLGSGANVLTF. The CDR3 DNA reads TGTGCCAGCAGACCAACGGGACAGAAGATTGATTTGGGCTCTGGGGCCAACGTCCTGACTTTC.

This clonotype was counted only a few times. V is TRBV27 and J is TRBJ2-5; 9 bases map to TRBD2. The CDR3 spans 17 residues. J lost 0 bases, V lost 0 bases, and 5 bases had no gene match. Germline V CDR1 and CDR2: MNHEY, SMNVEV (reference sequence). This CDR3 is CASSLSGSGGYQETQYF. CDR3 in DNA: TGTGCCAGCAGTTTATCCGGGAGCGGGGGGTACCAAGAGACCCAGTACTTC.

The J gene is TRBJ2-7, the V gene TRBV7-6; D ambiguous. Germline CDR1 SGHVS, CDR2 FNYEAQ. Trimming shortened V by 8 bases and J by 3 bases, and 11 bases separated the two germline ends. This CDR3 comprises 12 residues. CDR3 sequence reads: CASGPGVYEQYF. The CDR3 DNA reads as TGTGCCAGCGGGCCTGGGGTCTACGAGCAGTACTTC.

This chain connects TRBV9 to TRBJ2-3; 11 nucleotides line up with TRBD2. Losses at the gene ends were 0 bases for V and 0 bases for J; bases not matched to a gene: 9. CDR1 and CDR2 (germline): SGDLS, YYNGEE. The CDR3 consists of 19 residues. The CDR3 region has the DNA TGTGCCAGCAGCGTAGACCTAGCGGGGGGTCTCCTAAGCACAGATACGCAGTATTTT. Translation gives CASSVDLAGGLLSTDTQYF.

This clonotype turned up a few times. V usage is TRBV6-2 or TRBV6-3 and J usage is TRBJ2-2; 8 bases align to TRBD2. The CDR3 is 15 residues long. J lost 6 bases, V lost 2 bases, and 5 bases had no gene match. From germline, CDR1 is MNHEY and CDR2 SVGEGT. For the CDR3, the DNA is TGTGCCAGCAGTTACGACGGGGGGGCTGCCGGGGAGCTGTTTTTT. Protein product: CASSYDGGAAGELFF.

The chain links TRBV10-3 to TRBJ1-3; 8 nucleotides line up with TRBD1. CDR1 is ENHRY, CDR2 SYGVKD, per germline. V was pared by 5 bases and J by 0 bases, with 18 bases of the junction left unmatched. CDR3 length: 20 residues. The CDR3 nucleotides are TGTGCCATCAGTCCCCCCATTCTACGGCAGGGGGCCCTCTCTGGAAACACCATATATTTT. Amino acids: CAISPPILRQGALSGNTIYF.

This clonotype was picked up a small number of times. This chain links TRBV27 with TRBJ2-1; TRBD2 matches at 9 bases. V was pared by 8 bases and J by 6 bases, with 11 bases of the junction left unmatched. CDR3 length equals 15 residues. The germline V gene encodes CDR1 MNHEY and CDR2 SMNVEV (reference sequence). CDR3 coding DNA: TGTGCCAGCTGCCCCTCAAGGCGGGGGGGCAATGAGCAGTTCTTC. Its translation: CASCPSRRGGNEQFF.